What follows are 2 T cell receptor beta chains derived from one specimen sequenced in a study of identical twins. In TCRdb, the 5' RACE reads were re-called with MiXCR into one record per CDR3 protein. The data contain about 570,000 distinct CDR3 sequences, roughly 9.9% of them seen just once; the ten biggest clones take up more than 2.5%. These data also featured in a second study, about yellow fever vaccine responses in identical twins.

The sequencing sample was made of PBMCs. These receptors were taken from a woman younger than 30 in good health.

The CDR3 reads CASSPASLRVTDTQYF. Written as DNA, the CDR3 is TGTGCCAGCAGCCCCGCTAGCTTGCGGGTTACAGATACGCAGTATTTT. The rearrangement joins TRBV7-9 to TRBJ2-3; TRBD2 might be the D (5 bases). The CDR3 spans 16 residues. Germline V gives CDR1 SEHNR, CDR2 FQNEAQ (reference sequence). Trimming stripped 5 bases from V and 3 bases from J, with 18 bases between.

This clonotype was seen ten or more times. The chain links TRBV11-2 to TRBJ2-3; TRBD2 agrees at 7 bases. This CDR3 is built from 17 residues. Germline CDR1 and CDR2: SGHAT and FQNNGV. With 1 base clipped from V and 2 bases from J, the junction kept 9 bases outside the gene matches. CDR3 DNA: TGTGCCAGCAGCTTAGCCCCCCAGCGGGGCCTCACAGATACGCAGTATTTT. Its protein product is CASSLAPQRGLTDTQYF. The whole variable domain, remainder taken from reference TRBV11-2 and TRBJ2-3, is EAGVAQSPRYKIIEKRQSVAFWCNPISGHATLYWYQQILGQGPKLLIQFQNNGVVDDSQLPKDRFSAERLKGVDSTLKIQPAKLEDSAVYLCASSLAPQRGLTDTQYFGPGTRLTVL.